One and the same sample provided the 6 T cell receptor beta chains below, sequenced in a study of T cells after yellow fever vaccination. TCRdb itself ran the 5' RACE reads through MiXCR, one entry per CDR3 protein. Of around 300,000 distinct CDR3 sequences in the sample, about 4.5% were seen once. The sequenced sample was PBMCs, obtained 15 days after the yellow fever booster vaccination. Receptors were obtained from a man younger than 35 who received the YFV17D yellow fever vaccine.

This clonotype was observed a few times. The chain combines TRBV11-2 with TRBJ2-7; TRBD2 agrees at 10 bases. V lost 1 base to trimming and J lost 7 bases; unmatched junction nucleotides: 25. Germline CDR1 SGHAT, CDR2 FQNNGV. CDR3 length equals 21 residues. CDR3 in DNA: TGTGCCAGCAGCTTAGTAGGGTGGGGGGCACCGACAACTAGCGGGGTAGGTGAGCAGTACTTC. Protein: CASSLVGWGAPTTSGVGEQYF. The full variable domain, rest sourced from reference TRBV11-2 and TRBJ2-7, is EAGVAQSPRYKIIEKRQSVAFWCNPISGHATLYWYQQILGQGPKLLIQFQNNGVVDDSQLPKDRFSAERLKGVDSTLKIQPAKLEDSAVYLCASSLVGWGAPTTSGVGEQYFGPGTRLTVT.

This chain links TRBV7-9 with TRBJ1-1; 7 bases are shared with TRBD1. Trimming removed 6 bases from V and 6 bases from J; junction bases left unmatched: 7. The CDR3 has 13 amino acids. Germline assignment: CDR1 SEHNR and CDR2 FQNEAQ (reference sequence). CDR3 sequence: CASSLRGDAEAFF. CDR3 sequence (DNA): TGTGCCAGCAGTCTCAGGGGGGACGCTGAAGCTTTCTTT. The variable domain in full, with the rest retrieved from reference TRBV7-9 and TRBJ1-1, is DTGVSQNPRHKITKRGQNVTFRCDPISEHNRLYWYRQTLGQGPEFLTYFQNEAQLEKSRLLSDRFSAERPKGSFSTLEIQRTEQGDSAMYLCASSLRGDAEAFFGQGTRLTVV.

This clonotype was counted ten times or more. The V call is TRBV5-1, the J call TRBJ1-1, with D perhaps matching TRBD1 (5 bases). This CDR3 contains 13 residues. V lost 1 base and J lost 8, with 12 bases in between. Per the germline V gene, CDR1 is SGHRS and CDR2 is YFSETQ. As DNA, the CDR3 is TGCGCCAGCAGCTTGTCAGGGTCGCCCGAAGCTTTCTTT. This codes for CASSLSGSPEAFF.

This clonotype was observed many times. The chain is built from TRBV4-3 and TRBJ2-5; D not resolved. Trimming shortened V by 0 bases and J by 6 bases, and 8 bases separated the two germline ends. Germline loops: CDR1 LGHNA, CDR2 YSLEER. The CDR3 extends over 13 amino acids. The CDR3 sequence: CASSQEVFQTQYF. CDR3 in DNA: TGCGCCAGCAGCCAAGAGGTATTCCAGACCCAGTACTTC.

This clonotype showed up many times. The chain has TRBV6-2 or TRBV6-3 and TRBJ2-3; TRBD2 is a possible D gene (6 bases). There are 15 residues in the CDR3. The germline V gene encodes CDR1 MNHEY and CDR2 SVGEGT. The V end was cut by 4 bases, the J end by 4 bases, with 15 bases between. CDR3 sequence: CASSLRDAGPDTQYF. As DNA, the CDR3 is TGTGCCAGCAGTTTGCGGGACGCCGGACCAGATACGCAGTATTTT.

The rearrangement uses TRBV4-1 and TRBJ2-3; 9 bases fit TRBD2. J lost 2 bases, V lost 3 bases, and 9 bases had no gene match. CDR1 MGHRA and CDR2 YSYEKL come from the germline V gene. This CDR3 spans 17 amino acids. CDR3 bases: TGCGCCAGCAGCCAGACCTTACTAGCGGGCTACACAGATACGCAGTATTTT. As protein: CASSQTLLAGYTDTQYF.